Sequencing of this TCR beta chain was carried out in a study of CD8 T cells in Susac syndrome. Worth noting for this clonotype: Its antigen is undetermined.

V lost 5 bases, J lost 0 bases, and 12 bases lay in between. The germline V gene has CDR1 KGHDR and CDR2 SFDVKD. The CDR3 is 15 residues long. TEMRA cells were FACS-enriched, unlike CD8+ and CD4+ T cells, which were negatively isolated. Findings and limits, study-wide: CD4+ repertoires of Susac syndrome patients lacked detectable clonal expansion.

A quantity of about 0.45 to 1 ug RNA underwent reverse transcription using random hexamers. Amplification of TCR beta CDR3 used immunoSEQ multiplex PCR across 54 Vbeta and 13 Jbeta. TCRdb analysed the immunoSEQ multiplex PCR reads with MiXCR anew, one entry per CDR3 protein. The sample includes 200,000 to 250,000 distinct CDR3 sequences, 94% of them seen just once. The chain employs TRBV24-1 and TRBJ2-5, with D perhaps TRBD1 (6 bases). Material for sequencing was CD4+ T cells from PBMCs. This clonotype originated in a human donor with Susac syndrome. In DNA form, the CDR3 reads TGTGCCACCAGTGCAACAACAGGGAACCAAGAGACCCAGTACTTC. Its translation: CATSATTGNQETQYF.